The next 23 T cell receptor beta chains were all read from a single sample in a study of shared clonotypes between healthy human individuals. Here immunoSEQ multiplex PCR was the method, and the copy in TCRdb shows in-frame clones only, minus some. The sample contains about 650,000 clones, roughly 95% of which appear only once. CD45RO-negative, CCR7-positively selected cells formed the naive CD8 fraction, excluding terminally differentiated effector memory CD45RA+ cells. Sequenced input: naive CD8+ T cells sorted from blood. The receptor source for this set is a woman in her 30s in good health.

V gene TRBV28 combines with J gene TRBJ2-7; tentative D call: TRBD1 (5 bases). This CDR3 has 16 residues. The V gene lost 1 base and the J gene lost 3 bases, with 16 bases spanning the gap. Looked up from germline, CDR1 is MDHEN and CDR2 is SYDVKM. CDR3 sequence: CASSLFRQGLNYEQYF. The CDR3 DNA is TGTGCCAGCAGTTTATTTCGGCAGGGTCTGAACTACGAGCAGTACTTC.

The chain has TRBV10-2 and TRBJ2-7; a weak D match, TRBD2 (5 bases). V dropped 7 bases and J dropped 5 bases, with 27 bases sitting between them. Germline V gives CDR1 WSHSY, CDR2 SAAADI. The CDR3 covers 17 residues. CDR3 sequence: CASNPRLGSRPYNEQYF. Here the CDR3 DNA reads TGCGCCAGCAACCCCCGGTTGGGGAGTAGGCCTTACAACGAGCAGTACTTC.

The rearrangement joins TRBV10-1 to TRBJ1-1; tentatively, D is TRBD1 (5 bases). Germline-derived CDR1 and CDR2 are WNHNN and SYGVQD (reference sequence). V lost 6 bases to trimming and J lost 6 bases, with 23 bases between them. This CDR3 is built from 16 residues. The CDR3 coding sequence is TGCGCCAGCAGCGGCCCGAGTAGTCGGGAGGGACCTGAAGCTTTCTTT. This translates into CASSGPSSREGPEAFF.

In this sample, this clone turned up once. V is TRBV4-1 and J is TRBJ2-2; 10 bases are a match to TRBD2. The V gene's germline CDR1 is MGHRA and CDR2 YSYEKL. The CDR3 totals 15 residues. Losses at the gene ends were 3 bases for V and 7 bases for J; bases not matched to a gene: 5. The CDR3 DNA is TGCGCCAGCAGCCAGCTAGCGGGAGTCCACGGGGAGCTGTTTTTT. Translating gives CASSQLAGVHGELFF.

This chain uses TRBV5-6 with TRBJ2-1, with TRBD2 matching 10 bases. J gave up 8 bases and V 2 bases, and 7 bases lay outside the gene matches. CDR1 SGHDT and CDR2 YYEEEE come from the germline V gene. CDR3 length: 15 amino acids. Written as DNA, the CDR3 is TGTGCCAGCAGCTTAGAAACTAGCGGGAAGGATGAGCAGTTCTTC. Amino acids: CASSLETSGKDEQFF.

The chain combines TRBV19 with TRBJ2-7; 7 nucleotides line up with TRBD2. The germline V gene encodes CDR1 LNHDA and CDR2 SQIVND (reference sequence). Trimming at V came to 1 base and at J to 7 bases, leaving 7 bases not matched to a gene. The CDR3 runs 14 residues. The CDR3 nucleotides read TGTGCCAGTAGTATAGTACCCAGCGGGGATGAGCAGTACTTC. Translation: CASSIVPSGDEQYF.

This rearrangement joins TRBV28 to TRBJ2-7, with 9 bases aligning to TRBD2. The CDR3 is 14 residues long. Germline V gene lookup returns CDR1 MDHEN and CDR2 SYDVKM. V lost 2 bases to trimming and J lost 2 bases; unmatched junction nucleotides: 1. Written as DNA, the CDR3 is TGTGCCAGCAGTTTAATAGCGGGAGCCTACGAGCAGTACTTC. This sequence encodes CASSLIAGAYEQYF.

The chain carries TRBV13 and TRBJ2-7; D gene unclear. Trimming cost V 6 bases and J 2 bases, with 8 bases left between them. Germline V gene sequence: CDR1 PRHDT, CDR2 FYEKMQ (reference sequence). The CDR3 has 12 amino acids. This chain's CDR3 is CASSSETYEQYF. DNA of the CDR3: TGTGCCAGCAGTTCAGAAACCTACGAGCAGTACTTC.

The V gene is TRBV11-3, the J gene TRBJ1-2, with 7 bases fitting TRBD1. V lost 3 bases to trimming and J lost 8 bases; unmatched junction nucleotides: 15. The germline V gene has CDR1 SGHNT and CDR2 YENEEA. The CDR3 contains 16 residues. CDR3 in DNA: TGTGCCAGCAGCTTGGACAGGCCCCGAGGTTTTGTCGGCTACACCTTC. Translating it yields CASSLDRPRGFVGYTF.

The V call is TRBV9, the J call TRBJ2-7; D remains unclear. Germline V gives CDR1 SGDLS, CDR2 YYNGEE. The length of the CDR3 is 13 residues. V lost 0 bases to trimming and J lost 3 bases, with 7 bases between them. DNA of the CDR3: TGTGCCAGCAGCGTAGGGTCAGACTACGAGCAGTACTTC. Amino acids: CASSVGSDYEQYF.

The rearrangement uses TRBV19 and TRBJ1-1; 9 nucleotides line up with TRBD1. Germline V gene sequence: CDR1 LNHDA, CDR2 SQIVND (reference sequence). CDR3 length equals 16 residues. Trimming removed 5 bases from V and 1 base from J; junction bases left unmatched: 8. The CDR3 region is CASSPRTGDPNTEAFF. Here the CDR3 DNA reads TGTGCCAGTAGTCCCCGGACAGGGGACCCGAACACTGAAGCTTTCTTT.

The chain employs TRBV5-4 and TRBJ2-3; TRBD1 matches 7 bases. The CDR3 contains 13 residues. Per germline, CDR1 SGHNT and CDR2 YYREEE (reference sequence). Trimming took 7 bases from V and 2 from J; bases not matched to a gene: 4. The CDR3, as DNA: TGTGCCAGCCAACAGGGGATCACAGATACGCAGTATTTT. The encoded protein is CASQQGITDTQYF. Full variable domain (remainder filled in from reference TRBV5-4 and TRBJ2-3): ETGVTQSPTHLIKTRGQQVTLRCSSQSGHNTVSWYQQALGQGPQFIFQYYREEENGRGNFPPRFSGLQFPNYSSELNVNALELDDSALYLCASQQGITDTQYFGPGTRLTVL.

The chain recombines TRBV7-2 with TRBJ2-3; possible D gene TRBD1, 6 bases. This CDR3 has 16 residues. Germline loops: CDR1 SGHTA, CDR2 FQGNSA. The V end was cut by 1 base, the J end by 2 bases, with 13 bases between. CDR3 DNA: TGTGCCAGCAGCTTAGGGGGGACACCCTTCACAGATACGCAGTATTTT. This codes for CASSLGGTPFTDTQYF.

CDR3 coding DNA: TGTGCCAGCAGTTCCCGGCTCAGGAACACCGGGGAGCTGTTTTTT. Its protein product is CASSSRLRNTGELFF. J is TRBJ2-2 and V is TRBV27; D is ambiguous. From germline, CDR1 is MNHEY and CDR2 SMNVEV (reference sequence). Trimming stripped 4 bases from V and 1 base from J, with 10 bases between. This CDR3 is built from 15 residues.

As DNA, the CDR3 is TGTGCCAGCAGCTTAGCCGGATCCGATGGCTACACCTTC. It is translated as CASSLAGSDGYTF. V gene TRBV7-8 combines with J gene TRBJ1-2; D is unclear. From germline, CDR1 is SGHVS and CDR2 FQNEAQ. This CDR3 region has 13 residues. V lost 0 bases and J 6 bases, leaving 8 bases between the germline ends.

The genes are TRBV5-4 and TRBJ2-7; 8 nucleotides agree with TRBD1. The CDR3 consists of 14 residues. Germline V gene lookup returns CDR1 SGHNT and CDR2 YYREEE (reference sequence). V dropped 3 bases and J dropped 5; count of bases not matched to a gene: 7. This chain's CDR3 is CASSWGAGGDEQYF. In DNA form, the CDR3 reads TGTGCCAGCAGCTGGGGGGCAGGGGGCGACGAGCAGTACTTC.

CDR3 amino acids: CASSIDPNSNQPQHF. The CDR3 DNA is TGTGCCAGTAGTATTGACCCCAATAGCAATCAGCCCCAGCATTTT. The rearrangement uses TRBV19 and TRBJ1-5; D is unclear. Looked up from germline, CDR1 is LNHDA and CDR2 is SQIVND (reference sequence). The V and J ends lost 3 bases and 0 bases respectively, with 9 bases between them. The CDR3 sequence is 15 residues long. The full variable domain, rest sourced from reference TRBV19 and TRBJ1-5, is DGGITQSPKYLFRKEGQNVTLSCEQNLNHDAMYWYRQDPGQGLRLIYYSQIVNDFQKGDIAEGYSVSREKKESFPLTVTSAQKNPTAFYLCASSIDPNSNQPQHFGDGTRLSIL.

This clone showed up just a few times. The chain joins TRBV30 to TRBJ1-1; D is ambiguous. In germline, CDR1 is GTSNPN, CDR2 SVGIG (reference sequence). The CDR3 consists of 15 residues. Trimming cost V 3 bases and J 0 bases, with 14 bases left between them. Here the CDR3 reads CAWSKDVGLNTEAFF. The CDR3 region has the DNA TGTGCCTGGAGCAAGGACGTGGGCCTGAACACTGAAGCTTTCTTT. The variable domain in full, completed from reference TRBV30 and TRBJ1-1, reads SQTIHQWPATLVQPVGSPLSLECTVEGTSNPNLYWYRQAAGRGLQLLFYSVGIGQISSEVPQNLSASRPQDRQFILSSKKLLLSDSGFYLCAWSKDVGLNTEAFFGQGTRLTVV.

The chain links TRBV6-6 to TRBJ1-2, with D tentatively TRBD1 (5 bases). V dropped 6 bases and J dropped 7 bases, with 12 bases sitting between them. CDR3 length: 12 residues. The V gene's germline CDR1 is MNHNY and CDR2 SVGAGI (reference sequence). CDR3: CASSLGTSGYTF. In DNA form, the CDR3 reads TGTGCCAGCAGCCTAGGGACCTCTGGCTACACCTTC.

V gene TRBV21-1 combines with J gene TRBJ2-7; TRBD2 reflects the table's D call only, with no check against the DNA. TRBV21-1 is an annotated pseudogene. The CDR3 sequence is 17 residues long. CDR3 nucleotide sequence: TGTGCCAGCAGCAAAGGCTCTCCGCGGGAGATCTCCTACGAGCAGTACTTC. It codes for CASSKGSPREISYEQYF.

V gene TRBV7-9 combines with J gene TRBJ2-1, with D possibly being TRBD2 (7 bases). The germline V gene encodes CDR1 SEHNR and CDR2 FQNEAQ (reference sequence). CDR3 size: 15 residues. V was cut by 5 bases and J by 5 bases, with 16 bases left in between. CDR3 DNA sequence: TGTGCCAGCAGCGGGGGGGCTAGCGTCAACAATGAGCAGTTCTTC. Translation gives CASSGGASVNNEQFF.

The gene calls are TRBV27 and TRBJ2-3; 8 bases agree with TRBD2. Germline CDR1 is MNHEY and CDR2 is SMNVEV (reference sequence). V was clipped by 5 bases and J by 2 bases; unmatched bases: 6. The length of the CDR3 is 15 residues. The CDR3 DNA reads TGTGCCAGCAGTACACTAGCGGATCACACAGATACGCAGTATTTT. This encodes CASSTLADHTDTQYF.

CDR3 nucleotide sequence: TGTGCCAGCAGCTTAAGGGGCTACGGTGAAAAACTGTTTTTT. Protein product: CASSLRGYGEKLFF. The chain joins TRBV7-2 to TRBJ1-4; perhaps TRBD1 as D (5 bases). CDR1 SGHTA and CDR2 FQGNSA come from the germline V gene. The CDR3 has 14 residues. Trimming stripped 2 bases from V and 7 bases from J, with 11 bases between.